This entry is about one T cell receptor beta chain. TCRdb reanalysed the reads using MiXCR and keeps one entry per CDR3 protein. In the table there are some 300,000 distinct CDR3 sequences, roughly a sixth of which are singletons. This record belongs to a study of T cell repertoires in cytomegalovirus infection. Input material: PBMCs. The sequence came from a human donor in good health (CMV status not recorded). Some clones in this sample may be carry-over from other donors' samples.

This CDR3 is CATSLAGATDTQYF. The CDR3 DNA reads TGTGCCACCAGCCTAGCGGGGGCAACAGATACGCAGTATTTT. The rearrangement uses TRBV24-1 and TRBJ2-3; 10 nucleotides agree with TRBD2. V gave up 7 bases and J gave up 3 bases; unmatched junction bases: 3. The CDR3 runs to 14 residues. Germline-derived CDR1 and CDR2 are KGHDR and SFDVKD.